This TCR beta chain derives from a study of cytomegalovirus exposure and HLA in healthy donors. Findings of the study overall: Apparent HLA restriction characterized most CMV-associated TCR beta chains in a later analysis. Later work associated 17,000 or so TCR beta sequences with HLA alleles at 0.05 false discovery rate. There were some V segments, including TRBV6-2 and TRBV6-3, excluded as indistinguishable. Later work found that TCR association rates differed between HLA loci; DRB1 had the most and HLA-C the fewest.

Researchers ran the PCR with 60 Vbeta and 13 Jbeta primers. Libraries were prepared by immunoSEQ multiplex PCR; TCRdb keeps only in-frame clonotypes and omits some of them. The sample lists around 65,000 clones; 75% were seen once. Per germline, CDR1 LNHDA and CDR2 SQIVND (reference sequence). V gave up 5 bases and J gave up 6 bases; unmatched junction bases: 9. The CDR3 is made up of 15 amino acids. Turning to this clone: Antigen unknown.

This receptor was identified in a woman in her twenties or thirties in good health and CMV-seropositive. The chain has TRBV19 and TRBJ2-1, with 8 bases aligning to TRBD1. Specimen: PBMCs. In DNA form, the CDR3 reads TGTGCCAGTAGTCCCCGGACAGGGTTTGGCAATGAGCAGTTCTTC. The encoded protein is CASSPRTGFGNEQFF. Drawing the rest from reference TRBV19 and TRBJ2-1, the complete variable domain is DGGITQSPKYLFRKEGQNVTLSCEQNLNHDAMYWYRQDPGQGLRLIYYSQIVNDFQKGDIAEGYSVSREKKESFPLTVTSAQKNPTAFYLCASSPRTGFGNEQFFGPGTRLTVL.